These 6 T cell receptor beta chains share one sample of origin, sequenced in a study of beta chain features in type 1 diabetes. The whole isolated RNA underwent reverse transcription, so sequencing captured expressed TCRB transcripts. TCRdb keeps only in-frame clones here, not all; method: immunoSEQ multiplex PCR. This table holds 400,000 to 500,000 clones, 14% found once. The sequenced material came from naive CD4+ T cells from blood. Source of these receptors: a man in his thirties or forties in good health.

This clone was found a few times. The V and J genes are TRBV30 and TRBJ2-2; D is perhaps TRBD1 (6 bases). This CDR3 has 12 amino acids. From germline, CDR1 is GTSNPN and CDR2 SVGIG (reference sequence). Trimming pared 2 bases from V and 16 bases from J, leaving 17 bases between. The CDR3 sequence is CAWSTQGRLAFF. The CDR3 nucleotides read TGTGCCTGGAGTACACAGGGAAGGTTGGCGTTTTTT.

V usage is TRBV9 and J usage is TRBJ1-1, with D hard to call. Germline CDR1 SGDLS, CDR2 YYNGEE. The CDR3 covers 13 residues. Trimming shortened V by 2 bases and J by 1 base, and 6 bases separated the two germline ends. The DNA for the CDR3 is TGTGCCAGCAGCGTTCATGAGAACACTGAAGCTTTCTTT. This codes for CASSVHENTEAFF. Based on the CDR3 plus reference TRBV9 and TRBJ1-1, the full variable domain is DSGVTQTPKHLITATGQRVTLRCSPRSGDLSVYWYQQSLDQGLQFLIQYYNGEERAKGNILERFSAQQFPDLHSELNLSSLELGDSALYFCASSVHENTEAFFGQGTRLTVV.

The chain is built from TRBV7-9 and TRBJ2-1; D not certain. Germline-derived CDR1 and CDR2 are SEHNR and FQNEAQ (reference sequence). V was shortened by 4 bases and J by 2 bases, with 18 bases between the two germline ends. The CDR3 has 17 residues. CDR3 nucleotide sequence: TGTGCCAGCAGCTCGGTGCTGACGGGTTCTCCCTACAATGAGCAGTTCTTC. Translation: CASSSVLTGSPYNEQFF.

This clone was seen a few times. Other DNA variants within this sample encode the same CDR3. The chain links TRBV12-5 to TRBJ2-6, with D unclear. From germline, CDR1 is LGHNT and CDR2 FRNRAP. Trimming removed 6 bases from V and 3 bases from J, with 6 bases in between. The CDR3 runs 13 residues. The CDR3 loop is CASGPSGANVLTF. CDR3 nucleotide sequence: TGTGCTAGTGGCCCCAGTGGGGCCAACGTCCTGACTTTC.

The genes are TRBV9 and TRBJ2-2; no clear D. Looked up from germline, CDR1 is SGDLS and CDR2 is YYNGEE. The CDR3 runs to 14 residues. Trimming removed 0 bases from V and 7 bases from J, with 10 bases in between. The CDR3 sequence: CASSVGGSLGELFF. CDR3 DNA: TGTGCCAGCAGCGTAGGGGGTAGCCTCGGGGAGCTGTTTTTT.

In nucleotides, the CDR3 is TGCGCCAGCAGCCAAGAGGTCGGAGGTCTGGGGACCCAGTACTTC. Translating it yields CASSQEVGGLGTQYF. The rearrangement uses TRBV4-1 and TRBJ2-5; possibly TRBD2 for D (5 bases). The V and J ends lost 0 bases and 7 bases respectively, with 15 bases between them. The length of the CDR3 is 15 residues. Germline lookup yields CDR1 MGHRA and CDR2 YSYEKL.